This TCR beta chain was observed in a study of blood T cell repertoires in COVID-19. Study-wide context: Sample material is recorded as cDNA or gDNA derived from T cells, B-cell-depleted T cells, or PBMCs.

V gave up 10 bases and J gave up 4 bases; unmatched junction bases: 10. Germline V gene lookup returns CDR1 SGHTA and CDR2 FQGTGA. The CDR3 sequence is 14 residues long. Recovery meant two consecutive negative NP/OP PCR tests, professional clearance, or resolved symptoms. Original methodology: Nucleated cell number was recorded as an estimate derived from reference gene primer amplification. Generated by immunoSEQ multiplex PCR, the TCRdb table keeps only in-frame clones and is missing some. V, J and clone size derive from that table, while D and trimming were established from the DNA sequence. This table holds some 200,000 clones, more than 75% found once.

Source material: PBMCs or T cells enriched from blood (not recorded which). The sequence was obtained from a woman aged 50 to 60 who had recovered from COVID-19. This chain links TRBV7-3 with TRBJ2-1; 7 positions match TRBD2. The CDR3 loop reads CATSRSGIYNEQFF. CDR3 sequence (DNA): TGTGCCACCTCGAGAAGCGGGATATACAATGAGCAGTTCTTC. Full variable domain (remainder filled in from reference TRBV7-3 and TRBJ2-1): GAGVSQTPSNKVTEKGKYVELRCDPISGHTALYWYRQSLGQGPEFLIYFQGTGAADDSGLPNDRFFAVRPEGSVSTLKIQRTERGDSAVYLCATSRSGIYNEQFFGPGTRLTVL.